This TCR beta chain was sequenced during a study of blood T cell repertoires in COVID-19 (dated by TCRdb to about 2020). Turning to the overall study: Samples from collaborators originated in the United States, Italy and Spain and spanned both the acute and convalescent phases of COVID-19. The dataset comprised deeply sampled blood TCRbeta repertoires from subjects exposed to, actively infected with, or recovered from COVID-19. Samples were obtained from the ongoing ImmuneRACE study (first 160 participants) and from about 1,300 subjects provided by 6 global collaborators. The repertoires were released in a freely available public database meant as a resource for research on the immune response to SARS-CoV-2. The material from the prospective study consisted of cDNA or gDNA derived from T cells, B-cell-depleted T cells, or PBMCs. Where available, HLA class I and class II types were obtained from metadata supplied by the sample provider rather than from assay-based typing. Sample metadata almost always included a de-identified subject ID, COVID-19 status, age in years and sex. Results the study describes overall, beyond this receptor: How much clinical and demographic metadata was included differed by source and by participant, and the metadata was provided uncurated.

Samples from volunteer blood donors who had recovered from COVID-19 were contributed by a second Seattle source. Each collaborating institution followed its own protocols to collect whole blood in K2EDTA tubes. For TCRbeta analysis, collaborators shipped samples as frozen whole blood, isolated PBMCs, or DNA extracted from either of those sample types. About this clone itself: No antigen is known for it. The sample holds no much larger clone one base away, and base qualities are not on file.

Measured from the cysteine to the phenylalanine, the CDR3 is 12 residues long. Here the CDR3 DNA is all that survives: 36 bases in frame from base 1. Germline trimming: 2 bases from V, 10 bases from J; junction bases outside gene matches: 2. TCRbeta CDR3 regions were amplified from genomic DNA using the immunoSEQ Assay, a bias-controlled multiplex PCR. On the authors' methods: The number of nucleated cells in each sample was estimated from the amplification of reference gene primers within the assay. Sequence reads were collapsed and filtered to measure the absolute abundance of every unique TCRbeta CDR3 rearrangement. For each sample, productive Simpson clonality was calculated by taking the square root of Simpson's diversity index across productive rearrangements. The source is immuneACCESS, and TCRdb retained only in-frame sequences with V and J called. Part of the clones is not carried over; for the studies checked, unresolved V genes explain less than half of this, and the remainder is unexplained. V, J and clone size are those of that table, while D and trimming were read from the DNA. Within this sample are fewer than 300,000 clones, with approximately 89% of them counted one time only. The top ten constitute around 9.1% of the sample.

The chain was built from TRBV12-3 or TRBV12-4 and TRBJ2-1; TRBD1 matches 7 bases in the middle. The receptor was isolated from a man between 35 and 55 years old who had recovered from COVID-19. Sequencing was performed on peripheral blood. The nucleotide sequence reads TGTGCCAGCAGTTTAAGGGGGCTGGAGCAGTTCTTC. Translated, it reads CASSLRGLEQFF.